A selection of T cell receptor beta chains follows, all from one sample in a study of blood T cell repertoires in COVID-19. Produced via immunoSEQ multiplex PCR; TCRdb's table is partial and in-frame only. The sample comprises over 110,000 clones, 88% of which are singletons, and over 1.5% rests with the top ten. The source material was peripheral blood. The receptors shown here come from a man between 65 and 85 years old with acute or convalescent COVID-19. Both conserved end residues are part of each CDR3. D genes are given only for firm matches. Expanded clones get a size class; other rows say once, few or many, or leave the size out.

v_call	d_call	clone_size	j_call	cdr3_length	cdr3_aa	cdr3_nt
TRBV5-6	TRBD1	.	TRBJ1-1	16	CASSLGIGQGAIKAFF	TGTGCCAGCAGCTTGGGTATTGGACAGGGGGCTATTAAAGCTTTCTTT
TRBV11-3	.	.	TRBJ2-7	14	CASSLVRLTYEQYF	TGTGCCAGCAGCTTAGTGAGGTTGACGTACGAGCAGTACTTC
TRBV4-2	.	.	TRBJ2-1	17	CASSQDTPSSSYNEQFF	TGTGCCAGCAGCCAAGATACCCCCTCGAGCTCCTACAATGAGCAGTTCTTC
TRBV28	.	.	TRBJ1-4	16	CASSRQSAASGEKLFF	TGTGCCAGCAGTCGTCAGAGCGCGGCCTCGGGGGAAAAACTGTTTTTT
TRBV6-5	TRBD1	.	TRBJ1-1	13	CASTGTANTEAFF	TGTGCCAGCACTGGGACAGCCAACACTGAAGCTTTCTTT
TRBV7-9	TRBD1	.	TRBJ1-1	15	CASSLGTGQGNEAFF	TGTGCCAGCAGCTTAGGGACAGGACAGGGGAATGAAGCTTTCTTT
TRBV23-1	TRBD2	.	TRBJ2-7	19	CASSQEEVSKAGESLEQYF	TGCGCCAGCAGTCAAGAAGAAGTCAGTAAAGCGGGAGAGTCCCTCGAGCAGTACTTC
TRBV11-2	TRBD2	.	TRBJ2-3	17	CASSLNRLAGSAGTQYF	TGTGCCAGCAGCTTAAATAGACTAGCGGGTTCTGCGGGTACGCAGTATTTT
TRBV2	.	.	TRBJ2-7	15	CASSRLRGGTYEQYF	TGTGCCAGCAGTAGACTCAGGGGTGGGACCTACGAGCAGTACTTC
TRBV5-4	TRBD1	.	TRBJ1-4	15	CASSSPGQDNEKLFF	TGTGCCAGCAGCTCTCCCGGACAGGATAATGAAAAACTGTTTTTT
TRBV19	TRBD2	.	TRBJ2-3	19	CASSMDFIRGRRLRDTQYF	TGTGCCAGTAGTATGGACTTCATCCGCGGGAGGAGGCTGAGGGATACGCAGTATTTT
TRBV27	TRBD2	.	TRBJ2-2	14	CASRTSGNTGELFF	TGTGCCAGCAGGACTAGCGGTAACACCGGGGAGCTGTTTTTT
TRBV30	TRBD1	.	TRBJ1-3	16	CAWSVRTGSSGNTIYF	TGTGCCTGGAGTGTACGGACAGGGAGCTCTGGAAACACCATATATTTT
TRBV30	.	.	TRBJ1-5	13	CAWNRGGGQPQHF	TGTGCCTGGAACCGTGGGGGCGGTCAGCCCCAGCATTTT
TRBV3-1/TRBV3-2	TRBD1	.	TRBJ1-2	17	CASSQGGTGTGAYGYTF	TGTGCCAGCAGCCAAGGGGGGACCGGGACAGGAGCTTATGGCTACACCTTC
TRBV6-5	TRBD1	.	TRBJ2-7	14	CASSSAGQGSEQYF	TGTGCCAGCAGTTCCGCCGGACAGGGGTCCGAGCAGTACTTC
TRBV28	.	.	TRBJ2-7	13	CASQSSSLSEQYF	TGTGCCAGCCAAAGCTCGTCCCTAAGCGAGCAGTACTTC
TRBV5-1	TRBD2	.	TRBJ2-7	15	CASRPYWGGSYEQYF	TGCGCCAGCAGACCCTACTGGGGGGGATCCTACGAGCAGTACTTC
TRBV23-1	.	.	TRBJ1-5	20	CASSHRYPRRTADSNQPQHF	TGCGCCAGCAGTCATCGCTACCCCAGGAGGACGGCGGATAGCAATCAGCCCCAGCATTTT
TRBV28	.	once	TRBJ2-7	13	CASSFDRNYEQYF	TGTGCCAGCAGTTTCGACAGGAACTACGAGCAGTACTTC
TRBV3-1/TRBV3-2	.	.	TRBJ1-1	11	CASSQGGEAFF	TGTGCCAGCAGCCAAGGGGGCGAAGCTTTCTTT
TRBV7-2	TRBD2	.	TRBJ2-3	17	CASSGKVLAGFADTQYF	TGTGCCAGCAGCGGTAAAGTACTAGCGGGGTTTGCAGATACGCAGTATTTT
TRBV6-5	.	.	TRBJ1-1	12	CASRRPGREAFF	TGTGCCAGCCGAAGGCCGGGCCGGGAGGCTTTCTTT
TRBV23-1	.	.	TRBJ1-6	17	CASSQLTHEMINSPLHF	TGCGCCAGCAGTCAATTGACACACGAAATGATTAATTCACCCCTCCACTTT
TRBV5-1	TRBD2	.	TRBJ2-7	17	CASSQHINDWRGYEQYF	TGCGCCAGCAGCCAACATATTAACGACTGGCGGGGGTACGAGCAGTACTTC
TRBV27	TRBD1	.	TRBJ1-6	16	CASRYGTGSFWAPLHF	TGTGCCAGCAGATACGGGACAGGGTCCTTTTGGGCACCCCTCCACTTT
TRBV5-4	TRBD1	.	TRBJ2-7	14	CASSHPGTAREQYF	TGTGCCAGCAGCCACCCCGGGACAGCGAGGGAGCAGTACTTC
TRBV5-1	TRBD2	.	TRBJ2-7	15	CASSLGAGEAYEQYF	TGCGCCAGCAGCTTGGGGGCGGGAGAAGCCTACGAGCAGTACTTC
TRBV28	.	.	TRBJ2-7	12	CASVGVTYEQYF	TGTGCCAGTGTAGGGGTAACCTACGAGCAGTACTTC
TRBV2	TRBD1	.	TRBJ2-7	12	CASNLQGAEQYF	TGTGCCAGCAATTTACAGGGGGCCGAGCAGTACTTC
TRBV7-2	TRBD1	.	TRBJ1-2	16	CASSLASQGANYGYTF	TGTGCCAGCAGCTTAGCTTCACAGGGGGCTAACTATGGCTACACCTTC
TRBV11-3	.	.	TRBJ2-1	12	CASGRDLGEQFF	TGTGCCAGCGGGCGGGACTTGGGTGAGCAGTTCTTC
TRBV5-1	TRBD1	.	TRBJ1-1	15	CASSFDNRGSTEAFF	TGCGCCAGCAGCTTCGACAACAGGGGTAGCACTGAAGCTTTCTTT
TRBV28	.	.	TRBJ2-7	13	CASSLAGLGEQYF	TGTGCCAGCAGTTTAGCGGGGCTCGGCGAGCAGTACTTC
TRBV7-9	.	.	TRBJ1-1	14	CASSLSGDKTEAFF	TGTGCCAGCAGCCTTAGTGGGGACAAGACTGAAGCTTTCTTT
TRBV3-1/TRBV3-2	TRBD1	.	TRBJ2-6	18	CASSPRGTGSSGANVLTF	TGTGCCAGCAGCCCCCGAGGGACAGGGTCCTCTGGGGCCAACGTCCTGACTTTC
TRBV29-1	TRBD2	.	TRBJ2-2	14	CSARFREDTGELFF	TGCAGCGCCCGTTTCCGGGAGGACACCGGGGAGCTGTTTTTT
TRBV5-1	TRBD2	.	TRBJ2-1	15	CASSSSSGGAREQFF	TGCGCCAGCAGTTCATCTAGCGGGGGGGCGCGGGAGCAGTTCTTC
TRBV9	.	.	TRBJ2-5	15	CASSVLSGRGETQYF	TGTGCCAGCAGCGTACTGTCAGGGCGGGGAGAGACCCAGTACTTC
TRBV24-1	.	.	TRBJ1-5	15	CATSDSGREVQPQHF	TGTGCCACCAGTGATTCAGGAAGGGAGGTTCAGCCCCAGCATTTT
TRBV9	.	.	TRBJ2-1	13	CASSVGNGNEQFF	TGTGCCAGCAGCGTAGGTAACGGCAATGAGCAGTTCTTC
TRBV2	TRBD2	.	TRBJ2-3	14	CASRVAGVPDTQYF	TGTGCCAGCAGGGTAGCGGGAGTGCCAGATACGCAGTATTTT
TRBV15	TRBD1	.	TRBJ1-5	14	CATSGDRVGQPQHF	TGTGCCACCAGCGGGGACAGGGTCGGTCAGCCCCAGCATTTT